This record covers a single TCR beta chain. The data were obtained in a study of blood T cell repertoires in COVID-19. V dropped 0 bases and J dropped 6; count of bases not matched to a gene: 9. Germline V gene lookup returns CDR1 SGHRS and CDR2 YFSETQ. The length of the CDR3 is 17 residues. The assay was immunoSEQ multiplex PCR, and TCRdb's table has in-frame clones only and misses some. Of 150,000 to 200,000 clones listed, 86% are singletons. The receptor was isolated from a woman younger than 45 who had recovered from COVID-19. The V call is TRBV5-1, the J call TRBJ2-2, with TRBD1 identical over 9 bases. Sequenced: PBMCs or T cells enriched from blood (not recorded which). CDR3 amino acids: CASSLVGQGLDAGELFF. The CDR3 DNA reads TGCGCCAGCAGCTTGGTGGGACAGGGTTTAGACGCCGGGGAGCTGTTTTTT.